These 5 T cell receptor beta chains came from one sample sequenced in a study of T cells in localized non-small cell lung cancer. Profiled with immunoSEQ multiplex PCR; TCRdb holds only in-frame clones, not every one. This sample has 3,000 or so clones, with 25% to 35% found just once. The specimen was lung tumor tissue, collected before any cancer treatment. The receptor set was obtained from a man aged 40 to 70 with stage I lung adenocarcinoma.

This clone was recorded only once. The V and J genes are TRBV29-1 and TRBJ2-1; possible D gene TRBD2, 7 bases. CDR3 length equals 13 residues. The germline gives CDR1 SQVTM, CDR2 ANQGSEA. V was shortened by 4 bases and J by 7 bases, with 14 bases between the two germline ends. The CDR3: CSVAAGARNEQFF. DNA for the CDR3: TGCAGCGTTGCCGCGGGGGCGAGAAATGAGCAGTTCTTC.

This clone was seen just once. The chain employs TRBV19 and TRBJ1-6, with 10 bases identical to TRBD1. CDR3 length equals 14 residues. V gave up 3 bases and J gave up 8 bases; unmatched junction bases: 1. The germline V gene encodes CDR1 LNHDA and CDR2 SQIVND (reference sequence). The DNA of the CDR3 is TGTGCCAGTAGTATGACAGGGGGCGATTCACCCCTCCACTTT. It yields the protein CASSMTGGDSPLHF.

This clone was seen a few times. The rearrangement links TRBV11-3 to TRBJ2-2; D remains unclear. The germline CDR1 and CDR2 sequences are SGHNT and YENEEA. The CDR3 has 14 residues. Trimming removed 2 bases at V and 7 bases at J, with 11 bases between. The CDR3 nucleotides are TGTGCCAGCAGCTTATACTCCGGCGACGGGGAGCTGTTTTTT. Translated: CASSLYSGDGELFF.

The V and J genes are TRBV28 and TRBJ2-5; D call uncertain. Deletions cut 7 bases from V and 2 bases from J, with 14 bases between. CDR3 length: 14 amino acids. From germline, CDR1 is MDHEN and CDR2 SYDVKM. Written as DNA, the CDR3 is TGTGCCAGCACTGCAGGAGAACTACAAGAGACCCAGTACTTC. Its protein is CASTAGELQETQYF.

This clone was observed a handful of times. The chain has TRBV9 and TRBJ2-7; TRBD2 might be the D (7 bases). Germline CDR1 SGDLS, CDR2 YYNGEE. The CDR3 extends over 16 amino acids. V was cut by 0 bases and J by 1 base, with 14 bases left in between. This chain's CDR3 is CASSVGAGAASYEQYF. The CDR3 DNA follows: TGTGCCAGCAGCGTAGGGGCGGGGGCCGCTTCCTACGAGCAGTACTTC.